The text below deals with one T cell receptor beta chain. Its matching antigen is unknown. Positively selected for CCR7, the CD45RO-negative cells used as naive CD8 cells excluded terminally differentiated effector memory CD45RA+ cells. The data are from a study of shared clonotypes between healthy human individuals. Germline V gene data show CDR1 as SGHDT and CDR2 as YYEEEE. The CDR3 loop spans 16 amino acids. Trimming at V came to 3 bases and at J to 5 bases, leaving 8 bases not matched to a gene. Points from the study as a whole: Researchers found naive subsets generally carried larger estimated richness than memory subsets.

Using immunoSEQ multiplex PCR, the repertoire was profiled, and TCRdb retains in-frame clones only, with some absent. The sample includes approximately 740,000 clones, nearly 95% of them seen just once. The receptor was derived from a man aged 30 to 39 in good health. Sample: naive CD8+ T cells sorted from blood. This chain uses TRBV5-6 with TRBJ2-3, with 11 bases fitting TRBD2. CDR3 nucleotide sequence: TGTGCCAGCAGCTGGAGCCTAGCGGGAGGTCTAGATACGCAGTATTTT. Translating gives CASSWSLAGGLDTQYF.